The 29 T cell receptor beta chains in this list originate from one sample, sequenced in a study of identical twins (dated by TCRdb to between 2015 and 2016). The library was made by 5' RACE. The run used an Illumina HiSeq 2000. In TCRdb, the public reads were trimmed at Q25 with fastp and aligned with MiXCR, with productive beta chains retained. Here each entry gathers all rows of one CDR3 protein and keeps the most common genes and DNA. Recorded for this sample are around 570,000 distinct CDR3 sequences; 9.6% of them occurred a single time. 3% of the sample comes from the top ten. These data are also associated with another study on yellow fever vaccine responses in identical twins.

The sample was PBMCs. All receptors come from a young woman in good health.

This rearrangement joins TRBV29-1 to TRBJ1-2, with 10 bases aligning to TRBD1. Trimming removed 4 bases from V and 6 bases from J; junction bases left unmatched: 5. The CDR3 has 13 residues. Germline loops: CDR1 SQVTM, CDR2 ANQGSEA. The chain's CDR3 is CSVVGTGANGYTF. CDR3 DNA: TGCAGCGTTGTGGGGACAGGGGCGAATGGCTACACCTTC.

This clonotype was seen more than once but under ten times. The rearrangement uses TRBV29-1 and TRBJ1-1; 12 positions agree with TRBD1. CDR1 is SQVTM and CDR2 is ANQGSEA in the germline V gene. The CDR3 is 17 amino acids. The V and J ends lost 1 base and 4 bases, in that order; junction bases with no gene match: 10. The CDR3 sequence: CSVEGAGTGGAGTEAFF. The CDR3 region has the DNA TGCAGCGTTGAAGGGGCCGGGACAGGGGGCGCCGGCACTGAAGCTTTCTTT.

The genes are TRBV6-2 or TRBV6-3 and TRBJ2-7; 9 positions match TRBD1. Germline V gives CDR1 MNHEY, CDR2 SVGEGT. V trimming: 2 bases; J trimming: 5 bases; junction bases outside the gene matches: 13. The CDR3 contains 17 residues. CDR3 protein: CASSYGNHRDRVHEQYF. As DNA, the CDR3 is TGTGCCAGCAGTTACGGAAATCACAGGGACAGGGTACACGAGCAGTACTTC.

This clonotype was picked up many times. The chain recombines TRBV4-1 with TRBJ2-1, with D maybe TRBD2 (6 bases). V lost 0 bases to trimming and J lost 5 bases, with 14 bases between them. Germline values: CDR1 MGHRA, CDR2 YSYEKL. This CDR3 has 16 residues. In DNA form, the CDR3 reads TGCGCCAGCAGCCAAGAGGAGGGTATAATCCACAATGAGCAGTTCTTC. Translating it yields CASSQEEGIIHNEQFF.

V is TRBV10-3 and J is TRBJ2-7, with 8 bases identical to TRBD1. The V and J ends lost 11 bases and 3 bases, in that order; junction bases with no gene match: 18. CDR1 and CDR2 (germline): ENHRY, SYGVKD. The CDR3 is 16 amino acids. The chain's CDR3 is CAARSTTGGRLYEQYF. The CDR3 DNA follows: TGTGCCGCCCGGAGCACCACAGGGGGTCGGCTCTACGAGCAGTACTTC.

This clonotype was counted between two and nine times. J is TRBJ2-1 and V is TRBV4-1; 9 bases match TRBD2. The CDR3 spans 20 residues. J was trimmed by 5 bases and V by 0 bases; bases with no gene match: 17. The germline gives CDR1 MGHRA, CDR2 YSYEKL. This CDR3 is CASSQEAPLVVAGVDNEQFF. CDR3 DNA sequence: TGCGCCAGCAGCCAAGAGGCCCCTTTGGTGGTAGCGGGAGTGGACAATGAGCAGTTCTTC.

V is TRBV20-1 and J is TRBJ1-6; D not resolved. CDR1 is DFQATT, CDR2 SNEGSKA, per germline (reference sequence). CDR3 length: 15 amino acids. The V gene lost 7 bases and the J gene lost 9 bases, with 22 bases spanning the gap. The CDR3, as DNA: TGCAGTGGTAGCTCCACCCCGGGAGAGGGTTCACCCCTCCACTTT. Residues: CSGSSTPGEGSPLHF.

This clonotype has just a few counts. The chain employs TRBV4-3 and TRBJ2-7, with 9 bases aligning to TRBD1. V shed 0 bases, J shed 3 bases, and the junction held 3 bases outside the gene matches. In germline, CDR1 is LGHNA, CDR2 YSLEER. The CDR3 covers 15 residues. CDR3 sequence: CASSQDGTGFYEQYF. DNA for the CDR3: TGCGCCAGCAGCCAAGATGGGACAGGGTTCTACGAGCAGTACTTC.

The gene calls are TRBV20-1 and TRBJ1-6; D is ambiguous. Trimming stripped 3 bases from V and 10 bases from J, with 16 bases between. The germline gives CDR1 DFQATT, CDR2 SNEGSKA (reference sequence). The CDR3 is 14 amino acids. The CDR3 loop is CSASLAGPDSPLHF. The CDR3 region has the DNA TGCAGTGCTAGTCTCGCAGGCCCAGACTCACCCCTCCACTTT.

The J gene is TRBJ2-1, the V gene TRBV15; D gene uncertain. The CDR3 is made up of 12 amino acids. V lost 0 bases, J lost 9 bases, and 6 bases lay in between. From germline, CDR1 is LNHNV and CDR2 YYDKDF (reference sequence). The CDR3 spells CATSRDWAEQFF. The DNA of the CDR3 is TGTGCCACCAGCAGAGATTGGGCTGAGCAGTTCTTC.

In its sample, this clonotype was seen many times. The rearrangement joins TRBV7-6 to TRBJ1-1; no firm D call. The V gene lost 5 bases and the J gene lost 11 bases, with 9 bases spanning the gap. CDR1 is SGHVS and CDR2 is FNYEAQ in the germline V gene. There are 10 residues in the CDR3. The CDR3 protein is CASSPDQAFF. The DNA of the CDR3 is TGTGCCAGCAGCCCAGACCAGGCTTTCTTT.

The rearrangement uses TRBV11-1 and TRBJ2-7; TRBD2 matches 11 bases. Per germline, CDR1 SGHAT and CDR2 FQDESV (reference sequence). V dropped 4 bases and J dropped 0; count of bases not matched to a gene: 20. This CDR3 contains 21 residues. The CDR3 loop is CASSSDSLVLAGEGSSYEQYF. The DNA of the CDR3 is TGTGCCAGCAGCTCGGATTCGTTGGTACTAGCGGGAGAGGGGAGCTCCTACGAGCAGTACTTC.

In this sample, this clonotype turned up many times. The chain has TRBV12-3 or TRBV12-4 and TRBJ2-1; 9 bases match TRBD1. This CDR3 is built from 19 residues. J was trimmed by 0 bases and V by 6 bases; bases with no gene match: 15. CDR3 amino acids: CASRGPGQGSKISYNEQFF. DNA for the CDR3: TGTGCCAGCAGAGGACCGGGACAGGGTAGTAAAATCTCCTACAATGAGCAGTTCTTC.

This clonotype was detected a few times. CDR3 coding DNA: TGTGCCAGCAGTTTATCTTGGGTAACTCCGACCTACGAGCAGTACTTC. This sequence encodes CASSLSWVTPTYEQYF. V is TRBV27 and J is TRBJ2-7; no reliable D call. The CDR3 is made up of 16 amino acids. CDR1 MNHEY and CDR2 SMNVEV come from the germline V gene (reference sequence). The V end was cut by 0 bases, the J end by 2 bases, with 14 bases between.

The chain recombines TRBV12-3 or TRBV12-4 with TRBJ2-5; 9 bases map to TRBD2. V dropped 7 bases and J dropped 3; count of bases not matched to a gene: 6. This CDR3 spans 14 amino acids. The CDR3 region is CASTQRLAEETQYF. In nucleotides, the CDR3 is TGTGCCAGCACCCAACGACTAGCGGAAGAGACCCAGTACTTC.

This clonotype was seen many times. V and J are TRBV25-1 and TRBJ2-3; possibly TRBD1 for D (7 bases). CDR1 and CDR2 from the germline V gene are MGHDK and SYGVNS. Trimming removed 8 bases at V and 3 bases at J, with 15 bases between. CDR3 length: 14 amino acids. CDR3 sequence: CASSRGEPTDTQYF. As DNA, the CDR3 is TGTGCCAGCTCCAGGGGGGAACCTACAGATACGCAGTATTTT.

This clonotype was counted many times. The V and J genes are TRBV20-1 and TRBJ2-4; 8 bases fit TRBD2. V gave up 2 bases and J gave up 2 bases; unmatched junction bases: 2. Germline CDR1 DFQATT, CDR2 SNEGSKA (reference sequence). This CDR3 has 14 amino acids. The DNA of the CDR3 is TGCAGTGCTAGACTAGCGGGCACCAAAAACATTCAGTACTTC. As protein: CSARLAGTKNIQYF.

This clonotype occurred many times. This chain links TRBV12-3 or TRBV12-4 with TRBJ2-3, with no clear D. The V end lost 6 bases, the J end lost 8 bases, and 6 bases lay between the germline ends. The CDR3 spans 10 residues. CDR3 DNA sequence: TGTGCCAGCAGAGCCCGTACGCAGTATTTT. Its protein product is CASRARTQYF.

There are a few counts of this clonotype. The chain carries TRBV20-1 and TRBJ2-1; 13 positions match TRBD2. This CDR3 has 15 amino acids. Germline CDR1 DFQATT, CDR2 SNEGSKA (reference sequence). With V trimmed by 0 bases and J by 9 bases, 5 bases remained unmatched. This CDR3 reads CSARERTSGSGEQFF. The CDR3 region has the DNA TGCAGTGCTAGAGAAAGGACTAGCGGGAGTGGTGAGCAGTTCTTC.

There are a few counts of this clonotype. The rearrangement links TRBV12-3 or TRBV12-4 to TRBJ2-7, with TRBD1 matching over 7 bases. The CDR3 is 15 residues long. Unmatched junction bases numbered 6, after V lost 1 base and J lost 3 bases. CDR3 amino acids: CASSLGGTVNYEQYF. CDR3 bases: TGTGCCAGCAGTTTAGGTGGGACAGTCAACTACGAGCAGTACTTC.

The genes are TRBV29-1 and TRBJ2-1, with no clear D. Germline V gene lookup returns CDR1 SQVTM and CDR2 ANQGSEA. Between the trimmed V and J ends, which lost 3 bases and 2 bases, there was a span of 5 bases. This CDR3 has 12 residues. In DNA form, the CDR3 reads TGCAGCGTTGACCCCGCCTACAATGAGCAGTTCTTC. This sequence encodes CSVDPAYNEQFF.

The chain has TRBV28 and TRBJ1-2, with D unresolved. CDR1 is MDHEN and CDR2 is SYDVKM in the germline V gene. The CDR3 has 14 amino acids. V lost 7 bases to trimming and J lost 3 bases, with 15 bases between them. The chain's CDR3 is CASTIGNWDYGYTF. The CDR3 nucleotides are TGTGCCAGCACCATAGGGAATTGGGACTATGGCTACACCTTC.

This clonotype was seen only a few times. V and J are TRBV5-1 and TRBJ1-1; TRBD1 is a possible D gene (5 bases). The V and J ends lost 2 bases and 3 bases respectively, with 14 bases between them. The CDR3 spans 15 residues. Germline V gene data show CDR1 as SGHRS and CDR2 as YFSETQ. CDR3 sequence (DNA): TGCGCCAGCAGCTTACTAAGGGGTGCGCACACTGAAGCTTTCTTT. Its protein product is CASSLLRGAHTEAFF.

This clonotype was seen at least ten times. The V and J genes are TRBV10-3 and TRBJ2-2; the match to TRBD1 covers 7 bases. Losses at the gene ends were 8 bases for V and 1 base for J; bases not matched to a gene: 4. The length of the CDR3 is 14 residues. Germline values: CDR1 ENHRY, CDR2 SYGVKD. The CDR3: CAIRRTGNTGELFF. CDR3 coding DNA: TGTGCCATCCGGAGGACAGGGAACACCGGGGAGCTGTTTTTT.

J is TRBJ2-1 and V is TRBV5-1; TRBD2 aligns across 10 bases. After removal of 2 bases from V and 1 base from J, the junction contained 3 bases not matched to a gene. Germline loops: CDR1 SGHRS, CDR2 YFSETQ. This CDR3 spans 16 amino acids. The CDR3 coding sequence is TGCGCCAGCAGCTTCGGACTAGCGGCGTCCTACAATGAGCAGTTCTTC. Its translation: CASSFGLAASYNEQFF.

This clonotype showed up just a few times. The chain has TRBV20-1 and TRBJ2-7; D uncertain. This CDR3 is 15 amino acids long. V was trimmed by 0 bases and J by 6 bases, leaving 18 bases between them. Germline loops: CDR1 DFQATT, CDR2 SNEGSKA (reference sequence). This CDR3 is CSARDGARAFFEQYF. The CDR3 coding sequence is TGCAGTGCTAGAGATGGTGCGCGAGCGTTCTTCGAGCAGTACTTC.

This chain joins TRBV5-1 and TRBJ2-5, with D possibly being TRBD1 (6 bases). The CDR3 totals 15 residues. Germline V gene data show CDR1 as SGHRS and CDR2 as YFSETQ. Deletions cut 2 bases from V and 4 bases from J, with 15 bases between. The CDR3 coding sequence is TGCGCCAGCAGCTTAGCCGGGACAATAACAGAGACCCAGTACTTC. As protein: CASSLAGTITETQYF.

The chain has TRBV11-2 and TRBJ2-7, with D perhaps TRBD2 (5 bases). V dropped 1 base and J dropped 5 bases, with 12 bases sitting between them. CDR3 length: 14 residues. Germline V gives CDR1 SGHAT, CDR2 FQNNGV. The CDR3 nucleotides read TGTGCCAGCAGCTTAGTTCGGGGTCCCAACGAGCAGTACTTC. This sequence encodes CASSLVRGPNEQYF.

This clonotype has at least ten counts. This chain connects TRBV7-9 to TRBJ1-2; the match to TRBD1 covers 8 bases. The CDR3 totals 14 residues. Germline V gene lookup returns CDR1 SEHNR and CDR2 FQNEAQ (reference sequence). Trimming at V came to 5 bases and at J to 2 bases, leaving 4 bases not matched to a gene. CDR3 sequence (DNA): TGTGCCAGCAGCGGACAGGGAATGAACTATGGCTACACCTTC. Its protein product is CASSGQGMNYGYTF. Filled out from reference TRBV7-9 and TRBJ1-2, the complete variable domain reads DTGVSQNPRHKITKRGQNVTFRCDPISEHNRLYWYRQTLGQGPEFLTYFQNEAQLEKSRLLSDRFSAERPKGSFSTLEIQRTEQGDSAMYLCASSGQGMNYGYTFGSGTRLTVV.